These 12 T cell receptor beta chains were all obtained from the same sample, sequenced in a study of radiotherapy plus CTLA-4 blockade in lung cancer. The method was immunoSEQ multiplex PCR; TCRdb's version includes in-frame clones alone and lacks a portion of them. This table holds about 91,000 clones, around 72% found once. Sequencing was performed on peripheral blood, taken from a patient treated with radiotherapy plus ipilimumab. These receptors all stem from a human donor with non-small cell lung cancer that progressed on radiotherapy plus ipilimumab.

This clone is labeled as medium-sized (0.01 to 0.1%). Distinct nucleotide sequences in the sample also encode this CDR3. The chain uses TRBV9 and TRBJ2-7; TRBD1 or TRBD2 may be the D gene (5 bases each). V was cut by 0 bases and J by 1 base, with 14 bases left in between. The length of the CDR3 is 16 residues. Germline lookup yields CDR1 SGDLS and CDR2 YYNGEE. CDR3 sequence (DNA): TGTGCCAGCAGCGTAGATGGGGGACGGGGATCCTACGAGCAGTACTTC. It is translated as CASSVDGGRGSYEQYF.

This clone was found a few times. V gene TRBV9 combines with J gene TRBJ1-6; D ambiguous. The CDR3 runs 12 residues. From germline, CDR1 is SGDLS and CDR2 YYNGEE. With 5 bases removed from V and 10 bases from J, the gap between germline ends came to 10 bases. In nucleotides, the CDR3 is TGTGCCAGCAGTCCGAATGAGTCACCCCTCCACTTT. Protein: CASSPNESPLHF.

This clone was detected a few times. The chain recombines TRBV7-9 with TRBJ2-3; 9 nucleotides match TRBD2. Trimming at V came to 5 bases and at J to 4 bases, leaving 16 bases not matched to a gene. This CDR3 comprises 18 residues. Germline loops: CDR1 SEHNR, CDR2 FQNEAQ (reference sequence). CDR3 in amino acids: CASSPTLTSGLPPDTQYF. The CDR3 DNA sequence: TGTGCCAGCAGCCCGACGCTGACTAGCGGTCTCCCCCCAGATACGCAGTATTTT.

The chain employs TRBV15 and TRBJ2-1; 9 nucleotides line up with TRBD1. The CDR3 contains 16 residues. Germline-derived CDR1 and CDR2 are LNHNV and YYDKDF (reference sequence). The V segment lost 0 bases and the J segment 7 bases; nucleotides outside the gene matches: 7. This CDR3 is CATSRDGGQGSNEQFF. CDR3 nucleotide sequence: TGTGCCACCAGCAGAGATGGGGGACAGGGATCAAATGAGCAGTTCTTC. The full variable domain, with the rest looked up from reference TRBV15 and TRBJ2-1, is DAMVIQNPRYQVTQFGKPVTLSCSQTLNHNVMYWYQQKSSQAPKLLFHYYDKDFNNEADTPDNFQSRRPNTSFCFLDIRSPGLGDTAMYLCATSRDGGQGSNEQFFGPGTRLTVL.

The chain couples TRBV6-6 to TRBJ1-1; D is unresolved. From germline, CDR1 is MNHNY and CDR2 SVGAGI (reference sequence). Trimming removed 4 bases from V and 0 bases from J, with 6 bases in between. The CDR3 spans 13 residues. The chain's CDR3 is CASSLHMNTEAFF. CDR3 DNA: TGTGCCAGCAGTTTGCACATGAACACTGAAGCTTTCTTT.

This clone was counted a single time. The V gene is TRBV28, the J gene TRBJ1-6; D may be TRBD1 (6 bases). Trimming cost V 3 bases and J 7 bases, with 10 bases left between them. From germline, CDR1 is MDHEN and CDR2 SYDVKM. This CDR3 region has 14 residues. The DNA for the CDR3 is TGTGCCAGCAGTTTGGGGACACTGAATTCACCCCTCCACTTT. Translation gives CASSLGTLNSPLHF.

The chain couples TRBV19 to TRBJ2-1; TRBD2 might be the D (5 bases). The CDR3 extends over 14 amino acids. Germline assignment: CDR1 LNHDA and CDR2 SQIVND (reference sequence). V was cut by 4 bases and J by 9 bases, with 16 bases left in between. The CDR3 DNA reads TGTGCCAGTAGTAAGGAGAGAGGGTCGGCTGAGCAGTTCTTC. It specifies CASSKERGSAEQFF.

The chain recombines TRBV6-1 with TRBJ1-5; D is unclear. This CDR3 region has 15 residues. The V gene's germline CDR1 is MNHNS and CDR2 SASEGT. V shed 4 bases and J shed 6 bases, with 16 bases lying between them. This CDR3 is CASSAHSEAAQPQHF. In DNA, the CDR3 is TGTGCCAGCAGTGCCCACAGTGAAGCGGCTCAGCCCCAGCATTTT.

The V gene is TRBV4-2, the J gene TRBJ2-1; D unclear. The CDR3 contains 15 residues. Trimming pared 1 base from V and 5 bases from J, leaving 12 bases between. Germline CDR1 is LGHNA and CDR2 is YNFKEQ. CDR3: CASSQGLTLNNEQFF. CDR3 nucleotide sequence: TGTGCCAGCAGCCAAGGTCTTACACTCAACAATGAGCAGTTCTTC.

The chain recombines TRBV30 with TRBJ1-2; D gene unclear. The V gene's germline CDR1 is GTSNPN and CDR2 SVGIG (reference sequence). V gave up 0 bases and J gave up 5 bases, with 16 bases separating them. The CDR3 spans 15 residues. The CDR3 sequence: CAWSVEPGRVYGYTF. CDR3 coding DNA: TGTGCCTGGAGTGTGGAGCCTGGAAGGGTGTATGGCTACACCTTC.

J is TRBJ2-3 and V is TRBV7-2; 9 nucleotides match TRBD2. CDR3 length: 15 residues. The V gene end was trimmed by 4 bases and the J gene end by 8 bases; junction bases not matched to a gene: 10. CDR1 and CDR2 from the germline V gene are SGHTA and FQGNSA. CDR3 sequence (DNA): TGTGCCAGCAGCTCCGGGACTAGCCTGCAGGGTACGCAGTATTTT. As protein: CASSSGTSLQGTQYF.

This clone was seen a handful of times. The chain combines TRBV6-1 with TRBJ2-1; D unresolved. CDR1 and CDR2 (germline): MNHNS, SASEGT. Trimming pared 5 bases from V and 5 bases from J, leaving 10 bases between. The CDR3 loop spans 13 amino acids. CDR3 sequence: CASSYSNNNEQFF. The CDR3 DNA follows: TGTGCCAGCAGTTATTCGAACAACAATGAGCAGTTCTTC.